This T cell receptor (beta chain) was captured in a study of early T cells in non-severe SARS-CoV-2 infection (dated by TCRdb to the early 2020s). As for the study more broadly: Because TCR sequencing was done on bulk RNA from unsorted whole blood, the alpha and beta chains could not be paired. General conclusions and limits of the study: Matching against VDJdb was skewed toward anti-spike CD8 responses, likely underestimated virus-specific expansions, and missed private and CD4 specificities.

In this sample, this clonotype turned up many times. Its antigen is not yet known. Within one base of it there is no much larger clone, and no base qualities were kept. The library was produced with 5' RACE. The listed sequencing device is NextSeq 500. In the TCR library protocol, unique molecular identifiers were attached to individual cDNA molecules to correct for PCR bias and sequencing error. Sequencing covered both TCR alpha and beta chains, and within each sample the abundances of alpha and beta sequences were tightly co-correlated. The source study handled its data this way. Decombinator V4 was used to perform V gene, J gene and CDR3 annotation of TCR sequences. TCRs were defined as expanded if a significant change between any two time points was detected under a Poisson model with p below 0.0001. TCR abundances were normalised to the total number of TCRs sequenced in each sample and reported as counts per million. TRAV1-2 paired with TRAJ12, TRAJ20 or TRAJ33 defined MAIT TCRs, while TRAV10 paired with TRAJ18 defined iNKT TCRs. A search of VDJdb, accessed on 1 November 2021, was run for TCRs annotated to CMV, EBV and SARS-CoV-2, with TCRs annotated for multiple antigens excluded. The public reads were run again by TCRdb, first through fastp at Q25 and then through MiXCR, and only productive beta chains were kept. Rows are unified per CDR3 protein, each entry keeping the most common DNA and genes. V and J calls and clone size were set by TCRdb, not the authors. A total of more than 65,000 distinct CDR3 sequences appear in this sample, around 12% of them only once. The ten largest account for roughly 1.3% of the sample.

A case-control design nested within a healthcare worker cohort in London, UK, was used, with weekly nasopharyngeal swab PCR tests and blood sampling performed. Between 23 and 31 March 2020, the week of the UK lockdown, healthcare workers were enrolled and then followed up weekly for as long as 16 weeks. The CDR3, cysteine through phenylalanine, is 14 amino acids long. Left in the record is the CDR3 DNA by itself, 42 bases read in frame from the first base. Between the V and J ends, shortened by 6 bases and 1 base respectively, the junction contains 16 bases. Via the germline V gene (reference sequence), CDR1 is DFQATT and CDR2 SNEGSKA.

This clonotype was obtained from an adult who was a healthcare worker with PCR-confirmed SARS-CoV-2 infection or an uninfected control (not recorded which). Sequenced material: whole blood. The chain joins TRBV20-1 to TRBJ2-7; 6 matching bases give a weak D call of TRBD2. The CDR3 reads CSALNLAGSYEQYF. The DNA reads TGCAGTGCCCTAAATCTGGCGGGATCCTACGAGCAGTACTTC.